This entry lists 20 T cell receptor beta chains sequenced from one sample in a study of OX40 agonist ivuxolimab in advanced cancers. Clones were read by immunoSEQ multiplex PCR, and TCRdb kept only the in-frame ones, dropping some. This sample has roughly 75,000 clones, with approximately 86% found just once. The sequences come from CD4+ or CD8+ T cells sorted from blood, collected in a trial of the OX40 agonist ivuxolimab. Receptors originate from an adult with an advanced solid tumor such as melanoma, head and neck, liver or kidney cancer.

This rearrangement joins TRBV27 to TRBJ1-2, with a weak D call TRBD1 (5 bases). Trimming stripped 1 base from V and 6 bases from J, with 12 bases between. Germline V lookup: CDR1 MNHEY, CDR2 SMNVEV (reference sequence). CDR3 length: 14 residues. CDR3 protein: CASSLLPPGNGYTF. The DNA for the CDR3 is TGTGCCAGCAGTTTATTACCCCCAGGGAATGGCTACACCTTC.

The chain is built from TRBV5-4 and TRBJ1-4, with a tentative D call TRBD1 (5 bases). The CDR3 sequence is 14 residues long. Germline V gives CDR1 SGHNT, CDR2 YYREEE (reference sequence). V was cut by 10 bases and J by 8 bases, with 21 bases left in between. DNA for the CDR3: TGTGCCGCTGGGACTTCTCTCTACGAAGAAAAACTGTTTTTT. Its translation is CAAGTSLYEEKLFF.

The rearrangement joins TRBV6-5 to TRBJ2-3; D remains unclear. CDR1 is MNHEY, CDR2 SVGAGI, per germline. CDR3 size: 14 residues. Trimming took 6 bases from V and 0 from J, leaving 10 bases between them. The CDR3 bases are TGTGCCAGCAGGGGATGGCAGAGCACAGATACGCAGTATTTT. It codes for CASRGWQSTDTQYF.

Only a few counts were recorded for this clone. The genes are TRBV19 and TRBJ2-7; TRBD1 agrees at 7 bases. Germline V lookup: CDR1 LNHDA, CDR2 SQIVND (reference sequence). The length of the CDR3 is 15 residues. J gave up 1 base and V 4 bases, and 7 bases lay outside the gene matches. The CDR3 DNA is TGTGCCAGTAGTACGCGAGGGACAGCTTCCTACGAGCAGTACTTC. Residues: CASSTRGTASYEQYF.

The chain couples TRBV10-2 to TRBJ2-5; the match to TRBD2 covers 8 bases. V lost 8 bases and J lost 0; bases outside the gene matches: 2. Germline assignment: CDR1 WSHSY and CDR2 SAAADI. There are 13 residues in the CDR3. CDR3: CASGAGDQETQYF. The CDR3 bases are TGCGCCAGCGGAGCGGGAGACCAAGAGACCCAGTACTTC.

The genes are TRBV6-5 and TRBJ1-1; unclear D gene. V shed 5 bases and J shed 7 bases, with 17 bases lying between them. CDR1 is MNHEY and CDR2 is SVGAGI in the germline V gene. The CDR3 length is 14 residues. CDR3 in DNA: TGTGCCAGCAGTGAAGTGGGTAGGTCAATTGAAGCTTTCTTT. Protein sequence: CASSEVGRSIEAFF.

The chain couples TRBV4-3 to TRBJ2-1; tentatively, D is TRBD2 (7 bases). The CDR3 extends over 16 amino acids. V lost 1 base, J lost 8 bases, and 18 bases lay in between. CDR1 is LGHNA and CDR2 is YSLEER in the germline V gene. The CDR3 sequence is CASSQGGGVGLDEQFF. The CDR3 DNA reads TGCGCCAGCAGCCAAGGGGGGGGCGTAGGTTTGGATGAGCAGTTCTTC.

The V call is TRBV7-9, the J call TRBJ1-2; tentatively, D is TRBD1 (5 bases). Trimming took 1 base from V and 3 from J, leaving 12 bases between them. Germline CDR1 reads SEHNR; CDR2 reads FQNEAQ (reference sequence). The CDR3 has 15 amino acids. CDR3 sequence: CASSLVVSGDYGYTF. The CDR3 bases are TGTGCCAGCAGCTTAGTGGTGTCGGGGGACTATGGCTACACCTTC.

The rearrangement links TRBV19 to TRBJ2-7, with D tentatively TRBD1 (6 bases). The V end lost 5 bases, the J end lost 2 bases, and 10 bases lay between the germline ends. Germline lookup yields CDR1 LNHDA and CDR2 SQIVND (reference sequence). The CDR3 covers 13 residues. The chain's CDR3 is CASSPPGAYEQYF. The CDR3 DNA is TGTGCCAGTAGTCCGCCAGGGGCCTACGAGCAGTACTTC.

This clone was seen a handful of times. Other DNA sequences in the sample encode the same CDR3. This chain joins TRBV30 and TRBJ2-1, with 8 bases lining up with TRBD1. The CDR3 covers 14 residues. Germline values: CDR1 GTSNPN, CDR2 SVGIG (reference sequence). Losses at the gene ends were 7 bases for V and 1 base for J; bases not matched to a gene: 6. CDR3 protein: CAFLRQGSYNEQFF. The DNA for the CDR3 is TGTGCCTTTCTTCGACAGGGGTCCTACAATGAGCAGTTCTTC. The whole variable domain, filled in from reference TRBV30 and TRBJ2-1, reads SQTIHQWPATLVQPVGSPLSLECTVEGTSNPNLYWYRQAAGRGLQLLFYSVGIGQISSEVPQNLSASRPQDRQFILSSKKLLLSDSGFYLCAFLRQGSYNEQFFGPGTRLTVL.

V is TRBV11-2 and J is TRBJ1-2; D possibly corresponds to TRBD1 (5 bases). The ends were cut back, 0 bases at V and 4 bases at J, with 15 bases in the middle. Germline CDR1 SGHAT, CDR2 FQNNGV. CDR3 length equals 16 residues. In nucleotides, the CDR3 is TGTGCCAGCAGCTTAGAAGGCGGGGCGGAGGGCTATGGCTACACCTTC. It encodes CASSLEGGAEGYGYTF.

The chain combines TRBV6-5 with TRBJ1-6, with D unresolved. Trimming took off 0 bases at V and 4 bases at J, with 4 bases between the two ends. Germline V gene lookup returns CDR1 MNHEY and CDR2 SVGAGI. The CDR3 is made up of 14 amino acids. In DNA form, the CDR3 reads TGTGCCAGCAGTTACTCGCAGTATAATTCACCCCTCCACTTT. Translated, it gives CASSYSQYNSPLHF.

This clone was recorded once. CDR3 protein: CAWSGTGVEQYF. Here the CDR3 DNA reads TGTGCCTGGAGTGGTACAGGGGTTGAGCAGTACTTC. The V call is TRBV30, the J call TRBJ2-7; 7 nucleotides agree with TRBD1. J was trimmed by 7 bases and V by 1 base; bases with no gene match: 4. CDR1 and CDR2 from the germline V gene are GTSNPN and SVGIG (reference sequence). This CDR3 is built from 12 residues.

CDR3 sequence reads: CASSLGLGWGNYGYTF. The CDR3 DNA follows: TGTGCCAGCAGCTTGGGATTGGGGTGGGGGAACTATGGCTACACCTTC. This rearrangement joins TRBV5-4 to TRBJ1-2, with D maybe TRBD1 (5 bases). The germline V and J ends were trimmed by 0 bases and 2 bases, with 14 bases remaining between them. Germline loops: CDR1 SGHNT, CDR2 YYREEE (reference sequence). The CDR3 loop spans 16 amino acids.

The rearrangement uses TRBV7-2 and TRBJ1-2; D is possibly TRBD1 (6 bases). Trimming removed 3 bases from V and 0 bases from J, with 11 bases in between. The CDR3 is 15 amino acids. CDR1 and CDR2 from the germline V gene are SGHTA and FQGNSA. In nucleotides, the CDR3 is TGTGCCAGCAGCTTTAGGGGGGGTACTAACTATGGCTACACCTTC. Encoded protein: CASSFRGGTNYGYTF.

The chain is built from TRBV4-1 and TRBJ2-1; the D is unclear. CDR1 and CDR2 (germline): MGHRA, YSYEKL. V lost 4 bases and J 0 bases, leaving 16 bases between the germline ends. This CDR3 contains 17 residues. For the CDR3, the DNA is TGCGCCAGCAGCCGGACCTTAGTGGGAAGCTCCTACAATGAGCAGTTCTTC. Amino acid sequence: CASSRTLVGSSYNEQFF.

The V and J genes are TRBV7-3 and TRBJ2-7; 8 bases map to TRBD1. Trimming at V came to 5 bases and at J to 3 bases, leaving 6 bases not matched to a gene. This CDR3 spans 14 amino acids. Germline values: CDR1 SGHTA, CDR2 FQGTGA. This CDR3 reads CASSLGGQGYEQYF. The CDR3 region has the DNA TGTGCCAGCAGCCTCGGAGGACAGGGCTACGAGCAGTACTTC.

The chain is built from TRBV4-2 and TRBJ2-5; 8 positions match TRBD2. The CDR3 covers 19 residues. The germline CDR1 and CDR2 sequences are LGHNA and YNFKEQ. Trimming cost V 1 base and J 5 bases; bases outside gene matches: 18. The CDR3 loop is CASSQGNSGALMGLETQYF. The CDR3 DNA sequence: TGTGCCAGCAGCCAAGGAAATAGCGGGGCTTTGATGGGGTTGGAGACCCAGTACTTC.

The chain recombines TRBV7-8 with TRBJ1-2; tentatively, D is TRBD1 (5 bases). CDR3 length equals 13 residues. CDR1 and CDR2 from the germline V gene are SGHVS and FQNEAQ. Trimming removed 4 bases at V and 4 bases at J, with 10 bases between. The CDR3 region is CASSWDSGYGYTF. Here the CDR3 DNA reads TGTGCCAGCAGCTGGGACTCAGGCTATGGCTACACCTTC.

The chain is built from TRBV5-5 and TRBJ2-1; 10 bases fit TRBD2. Trimming cost V 4 bases and J 11 bases; bases outside gene matches: 9. Germline CDR1 SGHKS, CDR2 YYEKEE (reference sequence). This CDR3 contains 14 residues. CDR3 residues: CASSPSRTSGKQFF. The CDR3 DNA reads as TGTGCCAGCAGCCCATCTAGGACTAGCGGAAAGCAGTTCTTC.